The 25 T cell receptor beta chains presented below share a single source sample, sequenced in a study of cytomegalovirus exposure and HLA in healthy donors. Vbeta (60) and Jbeta (13) primers were used in the PCR. Here immunoSEQ multiplex PCR was the method, and the copy in TCRdb shows in-frame clones only, minus some. The sample shows hundreds of thousands of clones, roughly 85% of them seen only once. Input material: PBMCs. These receptors were taken from a male donor in good health and CMV-seronegative.

The CDR3 spells CATSKGTGGGLDQYF. The DNA of the CDR3 is TGTGCCACCAGCAAGGGGACAGGGGGCGGATTGGACCAGTACTTC. The V gene is TRBV15, the J gene TRBJ2-7; 12 bases map to TRBD1. The CDR3 loop spans 15 amino acids. V shed 4 bases and J 10 bases; nucleotides not matched to a gene: 11. CDR1 and CDR2 from the germline V gene are LNHNV and YYDKDF (reference sequence).

The V call is TRBV4-1, the J call TRBJ2-1, with D maybe TRBD2 (5 bases). CDR1 is MGHRA and CDR2 is YSYEKL in the germline V gene. The CDR3 consists of 14 residues. Trimming left V 1 base short and J 4 bases short, with 8 bases between. The CDR3 DNA reads TGCGCCAGCAGCCAAGGTGAGGGATACAATGAGCAGTTCTTC. Its translation is CASSQGEGYNEQFF.

V usage is TRBV7-9 and J usage is TRBJ2-7; D may be TRBD1 (6 bases). V shed 3 bases and J shed 5 bases, with 14 bases lying between them. CDR3 length: 14 amino acids. Germline CDR1 reads SEHNR; CDR2 reads FQNEAQ (reference sequence). The CDR3 DNA follows: TGTGCCAGCAGCTTCACGGCAGGGGCTAACGAGCAGTACTTC. It is translated as CASSFTAGANEQYF.

The rearrangement uses TRBV7-2 and TRBJ1-1; 8 bases are shared with TRBD1. The CDR3 covers 14 residues. The V gene's germline CDR1 is SGHTA and CDR2 FQGNSA. With V trimmed by 5 bases and J by 4 bases, 6 bases remained unmatched. CDR3 sequence reads: CASSLTRGRTEAFF. The CDR3 DNA follows: TGTGCCAGCAGCCTCACCAGGGGGCGCACTGAAGCTTTCTTT.

This clone is deemed medium-sized. The V gene is TRBV29-1, the J gene TRBJ1-5; 7 bases are shared with TRBD1. The CDR3 consists of 15 residues. With 7 bases clipped from V and 1 base from J, the junction kept 10 bases outside the gene matches. The germline CDR1 and CDR2 sequences are SQVTM and ANQGSEA. DNA for the CDR3: TGCAGCGCCTATACCGACAGGGAGAGCAATCAGCCCCAGCATTTT. It codes for CSAYTDRESNQPQHF.

The chain employs TRBV5-4 and TRBJ2-5, with TRBD2 matching over 12 bases. This CDR3 spans 16 amino acids. The ends lost 0 bases at V and 2 bases at J; junction bases unmatched: 2. The germline CDR1 and CDR2 sequences are SGHNT and YYREEE (reference sequence). CDR3 sequence: CASSLGLAGGQETQYF. CDR3 DNA sequence: TGTGCCAGCAGCTTGGGTCTAGCGGGGGGGCAAGAGACCCAGTACTTC.

The J gene is TRBJ2-2, the V gene TRBV4-1, with 8 bases fitting TRBD1. The germline CDR1 and CDR2 sequences are MGHRA and YSYEKL. The CDR3 is 17 residues long. V lost 0 bases and J lost 3; bases outside the gene matches: 6. The CDR3 loop is CASSQDMETGDTGELFF. Here the CDR3 DNA reads TGCGCCAGCAGCCAAGATATGGAGACAGGGGACACCGGGGAGCTGTTTTTT.

The rearrangement uses TRBV10-2 and TRBJ2-1, with TRBD1 as a possible D gene (6 bases). Between the trimmed V and J ends, which lost 5 bases and 6 bases, there was a span of 8 bases. The germline gives CDR1 WSHSY, CDR2 SAAADI. This CDR3 has 12 residues. CDR3 coding DNA: TGCGCCAGCAGTCAAGGGGGCAATGAGCAGTTCTTC. Its protein product is CASSQGGNEQFF.

This clone came up once. The chain is built from TRBV4-3 and TRBJ1-1; a weak D match, TRBD1 (6 bases). The V and J ends lost 2 bases and 1 base respectively, with 14 bases between them. The length of the CDR3 is 16 residues. Germline V gene data show CDR1 as LGHNA and CDR2 as YSLEER. CDR3 nucleotide sequence: TGCGCCAGCAGCCAACAATCGACAGGATCGAACACTGAAGCTTTCTTT. Translation: CASSQQSTGSNTEAFF.

The V call is TRBV6-4, the J call TRBJ2-3, with a tentative D call TRBD2 (6 bases). CDR1 and CDR2 from the germline V gene are MRHNA and SNTAGT. V was clipped by 6 bases and J by 2 bases, with 9 bases between them. This CDR3 has 13 residues. The CDR3 region is CASRGGFTDTQYF. CDR3 nucleotide sequence: TGTGCCAGCAGGGGGGGATTCACAGATACGCAGTATTTT.

This sequence joins TRBV5-1 and TRBJ2-2; no clear D gene. Germline V gene data show CDR1 as SGHRS and CDR2 as YFSETQ. The CDR3 length is 14 residues. Trimming cost V 4 bases and J 2 bases, with 9 bases left between them. CDR3 loop: CASSQARNTGELFF. The CDR3 DNA reads as TGCGCCAGCAGCCAAGCACGAAACACCGGGGAGCTGTTTTTT.

The chain uses TRBV7-9 and TRBJ2-7; weak D call: TRBD1 (5 bases). V was pared by 5 bases and J by 0 bases, with 11 bases between. The CDR3 has 14 amino acids. Per the germline V gene, CDR1 is SEHNR and CDR2 is FQNEAQ (reference sequence). CDR3 nucleotides: TGTGCCAGCAGCGGCCGACAGAGCTCCTACGAGCAGTACTTC. Protein product: CASSGRQSSYEQYF.

This clone was detected a few times. This chain links TRBV9 with TRBJ2-5; TRBD2 might be the D (6 bases). The germline V gene encodes CDR1 SGDLS and CDR2 YYNGEE. Trimming stripped 2 bases from V and 1 base from J, with 9 bases between. The CDR3 has 14 residues. This CDR3 is CASSVGGPQETQYF. CDR3 DNA sequence: TGTGCCAGCAGCGTCGGGGGTCCCCAAGAGACCCAGTACTTC.

V gene TRBV5-1 combines with J gene TRBJ2-3; 12 nucleotides match TRBD2. V shed 4 bases, J shed 4 bases, and the junction held 7 bases outside the gene matches. CDR3 length equals 16 residues. The germline V gene has CDR1 SGHRS and CDR2 YFSETQ. The CDR3 nucleotides are TGCGCCAGCAGCCCTCTAGCGGGAGGGCCTGCAGATACGCAGTATTTT. Its protein is CASSPLAGGPADTQYF.

The chain has TRBV14 and TRBJ2-2, with 7 bases fitting TRBD1. Germline V CDR1 and CDR2: SGHDN, FVKESK. The CDR3 runs to 16 residues. Trimming removed 6 bases from V and 0 bases from J; junction bases left unmatched: 7. CDR3 nucleotides: TGTGCCAGCAGTACCTCTGGGACAGCGAACACCGGGGAGCTGTTTTTT. Translating gives CASSTSGTANTGELFF.

This chain joins TRBV7-9 and TRBJ1-1; D might be TRBD1 (5 bases). The V gene lost 0 bases and the J gene lost 11 bases, with 13 bases spanning the gap. In germline, CDR1 is SEHNR, CDR2 FQNEAQ (reference sequence). The CDR3 has 13 residues. The CDR3 bases are TGTGCCAGCAGCTTAGCGCGGCAGGGTGCGGCTTTCTTT. Translation gives CASSLARQGAAFF.

The rearrangement joins TRBV4-1 to TRBJ1-1; D perhaps matches TRBD1 (5 bases). V was cut by 4 bases and J by 4 bases, with 19 bases left in between. Germline V gene sequence: CDR1 MGHRA, CDR2 YSYEKL. This CDR3 has 16 amino acids. As DNA, the CDR3 is TGCGCCAGCAGCCCTATAGGAGGGAAGAGGGGCACTGAAGCTTTCTTT. This encodes CASSPIGGKRGTEAFF.

The chain combines TRBV5-1 with TRBJ1-2; weak D call: TRBD1 (6 bases). CDR3 length: 13 residues. V dropped 2 bases and J dropped 4 bases, with 9 bases sitting between them. In germline, CDR1 is SGHRS, CDR2 YFSETQ. The CDR3 is CASSFGQIYGYTF. As DNA, the CDR3 is TGCGCCAGCAGCTTTGGACAGATCTATGGCTACACCTTC.

J is TRBJ2-7 and V is TRBV6-5; 9 bases agree with TRBD2. Germline values: CDR1 MNHEY, CDR2 SVGAGI. The CDR3 sequence is 15 residues long. The V segment lost 0 bases and the J segment 3 bases; nucleotides outside the gene matches: 3. CDR3 in amino acids: CASSYSGTSFYEQYF. The CDR3 nucleotides read TGTGCCAGCAGTTACTCGGGGACTAGCTTCTACGAGCAGTACTTC.

This clone has only one observation. The rearrangement joins TRBV10-3 to TRBJ1-3; 7 bases align to TRBD1. Germline V gene data show CDR1 as ENHRY and CDR2 as SYGVKD. The junction had 4 bases not matched to a gene; V was cut back by 2 bases and J by 6 bases. This CDR3 is 14 amino acids long. CDR3 nucleotide sequence: TGTGCCATCAGTGAGGACAGGGCCGAAAACACCATATATTTT. As protein: CAISEDRAENTIYF.

CDR3 nucleotides: TGTGCCAGCGGACTAGCGGGGGGCCCCTACAATGAGCAGTTCTTC. Its protein product is CASGLAGGPYNEQFF. V is TRBV6-1 and J is TRBJ2-1, with TRBD2 identical over 14 bases. Per germline, CDR1 MNHNS and CDR2 SASEGT. The CDR3 covers 15 residues. V lost 8 bases and J lost 2; bases outside the gene matches: 2.

V usage is TRBV18 and J usage is TRBJ1-5; the match to TRBD1 covers 7 bases. The CDR3 consists of 17 residues. Germline V gives CDR1 KGHSH, CDR2 LQKENI. V was pared by 2 bases and J by 7 bases, with 14 bases of the junction left unmatched. CDR3 DNA: TGTGCCAGCTCACCAAAAAGGGCAGGGGGTGGCAGGCAGCCCCAGCATTTT. Its protein product is CASSPKRAGGGRQPQHF.

This sequence joins TRBV5-6 and TRBJ2-3; 9 bases agree with TRBD1. Unmatched junction bases numbered 10, after V lost 4 bases and J lost 4 bases. Germline lookup yields CDR1 SGHDT and CDR2 YYEEEE. This CDR3 is 16 amino acids long. CDR3 sequence (DNA): TGTGCCAGCAGCCCGGCGGGACAGGGAGGCCCAGATACGCAGTATTTT. Translating it yields CASSPAGQGGPDTQYF.

CDR3 sequence reads: CASSVFERGDSDTQYF. The CDR3 DNA reads as TGTGCCAGCAGCGTTTTTGAGCGGGGGGATTCAGATACGCAGTATTTT. V usage is TRBV9 and J usage is TRBJ2-3; TRBD2 aligns across 9 bases. Germline V gene data show CDR1 as SGDLS and CDR2 as YYNGEE. J gave up 4 bases and V 2 bases, and 8 bases lay outside the gene matches. CDR3 length equals 16 residues.

The chain carries TRBV6-4 and TRBJ2-6; weak D call: TRBD2 (6 bases). Germline V gives CDR1 MRHNA, CDR2 SNTAGT. This CDR3 spans 17 amino acids. V shed 2 bases and J shed 2 bases, with 13 bases lying between them. CDR3: CASSDARGNAGANVLTF. Written as DNA, the CDR3 is TGTGCCAGCAGTGACGCGCGGGGAAATGCTGGGGCCAACGTCCTGACTTTC.